This entry describes one T cell receptor (beta chain). CDR1 is SNHLY and CDR2 is FYNNEI in the germline V gene. CDR3 length: 17 residues. The junction had 7 bases not matched to a gene; V was cut back by 3 bases and J by 3 bases. This entry belongs to a study of cytomegalovirus exposure and HLA in healthy donors. Study overall: The early release's HLA-typed donors yielded 80 million to 95 million unique TCRs. Of all 400 or so donors who were genotyped, 75% to 85% belonged to the Caucasian-associated ancestry cluster.

PCR used 60 Vbeta primers and 13 Jbeta primers. Assay: immunoSEQ multiplex PCR; the TCRdb copy retains only in-frame clones and omits some. Among fewer than 250,000 clones listed, roughly three quarters were seen once. The sequence derives from a woman aged 50 to 60 in good health and CMV-seronegative. V and J are TRBV2 and TRBJ2-1; 11 bases line up with TRBD2. The sample was PBMCs. The CDR3: CASSERGLAALYNEQFF. Here the CDR3 DNA reads TGTGCCAGCAGTGAGAGGGGACTAGCGGCACTCTACAATGAGCAGTTCTTC. The entire variable domain, with the rest obtained from reference TRBV2 and TRBJ2-1, is as follows: EPEVTQTPSHQVTQMGQEVILRCVPISNHLYFYWYRQILGQKVEFLVSFYNNEISEKSEIFDDQFSVERPDGSNFTLKIRSTKLEDSAMYFCASSERGLAALYNEQFFGPGTRLTVL.